These 24 T cell receptor beta chains came from one sample sequenced in a study of T cells in Graves' hyperthyroidism and ophthalmopathy. Template material for amplifying TCR beta CDR3 regions consisted of RNA transcripts. A set of HTBI primers served as the primers for a first-round RT-PCR of the TCR CDR3. TCRdb reprocessed the multiplex PCR reads with MiXCR, giving one entry per CDR3 protein. The table lists hundreds of thousands of distinct CDR3 sequences, about 15% of them singletons. What was sequenced was blood. The receptors derive from a woman in her twenties or thirties with Graves' hyperthyroidism.

This clonotype was recorded a few times. The chain links TRBV5-1 to TRBJ2-1; 9 bases align to TRBD2. Losses at the gene ends were 4 bases for V and 3 bases for J; bases not matched to a gene: 5. CDR3 length: 15 residues. Germline V gene lookup returns CDR1 SGHRS and CDR2 YFSETQ. Written as DNA, the CDR3 is TGCGCCAGCAGCACAAATAGCGGGAGCTACAATGAGCAGTTCTTC. It specifies CASSTNSGSYNEQFF.

This clonotype was counted at least ten times. The chain employs TRBV6-2 or TRBV6-3 and TRBJ1-5; 8 bases match TRBD1. Unmatched junction bases numbered 5, after V lost 2 bases and J lost 5 bases. The germline gives CDR1 MNHEY, CDR2 SVGEGT. The CDR3 totals 15 residues. The CDR3 loop is CASSYTNRGYQPQHF. The CDR3 DNA reads as TGTGCCAGCAGTTACACAAACAGGGGGTATCAGCCCCAGCATTTT.

In this sample, this clonotype turned up a few times. This chain uses TRBV15 with TRBJ2-1; D may be TRBD2 (5 bases). Germline lookup yields CDR1 LNHNV and CDR2 YYDKDF (reference sequence). Trimming removed 0 bases at V and 9 bases at J, with 6 bases between. CDR3 size: 12 residues. The CDR3 DNA sequence: TGTGCCACCAGCAGAGACCGGGGTGAGCAGTTCTTC. As protein: CATSRDRGEQFF.

The V call is TRBV29-1, the J call TRBJ2-7; the match to TRBD1 covers 8 bases. CDR3 size: 11 residues. Trimming at V came to 7 bases and at J to 7 bases, leaving 6 bases not matched to a gene. Per the germline V gene, CDR1 is SQVTM and CDR2 is ANQGSEA. CDR3 loop: CSAWTGLEQYF. DNA for the CDR3: TGCAGCGCTTGGACAGGGTTGGAGCAGTACTTC.

This clonotype was found many times. The chain has TRBV24-1 and TRBJ2-1; D unclear. V shed 5 bases and J shed 6 bases, with 7 bases lying between them. This CDR3 has 12 residues. Germline CDR1 reads KGHDR; CDR2 reads SFDVKD. As DNA, the CDR3 is TGTGCCACCAGTGTGGTGGGCAATGAGCAGTTCTTC. Residues: CATSVVGNEQFF.

This clonotype was detected a few times. V gene TRBV7-9 combines with J gene TRBJ2-1; D is possibly TRBD2 (6 bases). Germline CDR1 reads SEHNR; CDR2 reads FQNEAQ (reference sequence). V lost 10 bases, J lost 9 bases, and 19 bases lay in between. The CDR3 covers 13 residues. The CDR3 reads CAIPPPAGIEQFF. In DNA, the CDR3 is TGTGCCATCCCCCCTCCGGCGGGGATTGAGCAGTTCTTC.

This clonotype was observed a handful of times. V gene TRBV5-1 combines with J gene TRBJ2-1; TRBD1 aligns across 9 bases. Trimming removed 3 bases from V and 8 bases from J; junction bases left unmatched: 9. CDR1 is SGHRS, CDR2 YFSETQ, per germline. This CDR3 is 15 amino acids long. The DNA of the CDR3 is TGCGCCAGCAGCTCCGGGGGACAGGGTATAGATGAGCAGTTCTTC. Protein product: CASSSGGQGIDEQFF.

This clonotype was detected many times. The V call is TRBV3-1, the J call TRBJ2-2; D remains ambiguous. CDR1 and CDR2 (germline): LGHDT, YNNKEL (reference sequence). The V end was cut by 4 bases, the J end by 4 bases, with 10 bases between. CDR3 length: 14 residues. The DNA for the CDR3 is TGTGCCAGCAGCCGACAAACCTTCACCGGGGAGCTGTTTTTT. It encodes CASSRQTFTGELFF.

The V gene is TRBV4-2, the J gene TRBJ2-5; possible D gene TRBD2, 7 bases. This CDR3 is 15 amino acids long. V lost 3 bases and J 7 bases, leaving 18 bases between the germline ends. Germline loops: CDR1 LGHNA, CDR2 YNFKEQ. The chain's CDR3 is CASSHSGAGDRTQYF. The CDR3 DNA follows: TGTGCCAGCAGCCACTCAGGGGCGGGAGATAGGACCCAGTACTTC.

This clonotype was detected many times. The V gene is TRBV11-2, the J gene TRBJ2-1; a weak D match, TRBD1 (6 bases). The CDR3 totals 12 residues. CDR1 is SGHAT and CDR2 is FQNNGV in the germline V gene. V was cut by 6 bases and J by 15 bases, with 18 bases left in between. The CDR3, as DNA: TGTGCCAGCAGTTCGGTAGGGACAAGGCTGTTCTTC. It specifies CASSSVGTRLFF.

The chain is built from TRBV30 and TRBJ1-1; 11 bases match TRBD1. The J segment lost 5 bases and the V segment lost 3 bases, leaving 8 bases of the junction unmatched. The germline CDR1 and CDR2 sequences are GTSNPN and SVGIG (reference sequence). This CDR3 comprises 15 residues. In nucleotides, the CDR3 is TGTGCCTGGAGCGTAGTTCGGGACAGGGGGACTGAAGCTTTCTTT. This sequence encodes CAWSVVRDRGTEAFF. Full variable domain (rest looked up from reference TRBV30 and TRBJ1-1): SQTIHQWPATLVQPVGSPLSLECTVEGTSNPNLYWYRQAAGRGLQLLFYSVGIGQISSEVPQNLSASRPQDRQFILSSKKLLLSDSGFYLCAWSVVRDRGTEAFFGQGTRLTVV.

This clonotype was seen ten or more times. This chain uses TRBV12-3 or TRBV12-4 with TRBJ2-5; no reliable D call. There are 13 residues in the CDR3. Trimming shortened V by 6 bases and J by 5 bases, and 13 bases separated the two germline ends. In DNA, the CDR3 is TGTGCCAGCAGGTTTACGAGGACGGAGACCCAGTACTTC. Translating gives CASRFTRTETQYF.

This clonotype was seen a few times. The V gene is TRBV7-2, the J gene TRBJ2-3, with a weak D call TRBD1 (5 bases). Germline V CDR1 and CDR2: SGHTA, FQGNSA. The germline V and J ends were trimmed by 2 bases and 10 bases, with 22 bases remaining between them. The CDR3 is made up of 16 amino acids. CDR3 protein: CASSLSQGLGAWSQYF. The CDR3 DNA reads as TGTGCCAGCAGCTTATCTCAGGGCCTGGGTGCATGGTCGCAGTATTTT.

This clonotype has at least ten counts. This chain joins TRBV5-1 and TRBJ2-3; 11 bases line up with TRBD2. With V trimmed by 2 bases and J by 2 bases, 4 bases remained unmatched. From germline, CDR1 is SGHRS and CDR2 YFSETQ. The CDR3 consists of 16 residues. The CDR3 coding sequence is TGCGCCAGCAGCTTCCCTAGCGGGAGGACCACAGATACGCAGTATTTT. Residues: CASSFPSGRTTDTQYF.

The chain combines TRBV7-6 with TRBJ1-1; 7 bases agree with TRBD1. From germline, CDR1 is SGHVS and CDR2 FNYEAQ. J gave up 3 bases and V 3 bases, and 7 bases lay outside the gene matches. The CDR3 is made up of 15 amino acids. CDR3 nucleotide sequence: TGTGCCAGCAGCTTCCGACAGGGCCTGGACACTGAAGCTTTCTTT. This encodes CASSFRQGLDTEAFF. The full variable domain, in which reference TRBV7-6 and TRBJ1-1 provide the parts outside the CDR3, is GAGVSQSPRYKVTKRGQDVALRCDPISGHVSLYWYRQALGQGPEFLTYFNYEAQQDKSGLPNDRFSAERPEGSISTLTIQRTEQRDSAMYRCASSFRQGLDTEAFFGQGTRLTVV.

At least ten counts were recorded for this clonotype. As DNA, the CDR3 is TGTGCCACCAGCAGAATAGCGACAGGGTCTAATTCACCCCTCCACTTT. Residues: CATSRIATGSNSPLHF. This sequence joins TRBV15 and TRBJ1-6, with 7 bases lining up with TRBD1. Trimming at V came to 2 bases and at J to 6 bases, leaving 7 bases not matched to a gene. The CDR3 spans 16 residues. Per the germline V gene, CDR1 is LNHNV and CDR2 is YYDKDF (reference sequence). Based on the CDR3 plus reference TRBV15 and TRBJ1-6, the full variable domain is DAMVIQNPRYQVTQFGKPVTLSCSQTLNHNVMYWYQQKSSQAPKLLFHYYDKDFNNEADTPDNFQSRRPNTSFCFLDIRSPGLGDTAMYLCATSRIATGSNSPLHFGNGTRLTVT.

This clonotype was detected many times. The chain employs TRBV28 and TRBJ2-7, with D possibly TRBD2 on 6 matching bases. This CDR3 is built from 15 residues. V gave up 5 bases and J gave up 2 bases, with 16 bases separating them. Germline lookup yields CDR1 MDHEN and CDR2 SYDVKM. CDR3: CASSPAGTTTYEQYF. The CDR3, as DNA: TGTGCCAGCAGTCCCGCGGGGACCACCACCTACGAGCAGTACTTC.

The CDR3 DNA sequence: TGTGCCACATCCGGACAGCCGAACAATGAGCAGTTCTTC. Protein product: CATSGQPNNEQFF. V and J are TRBV2 and TRBJ2-1, with D possibly being TRBD1 (6 bases). CDR1 is SNHLY, CDR2 FYNNEI, per germline. V gave up 10 bases and J gave up 5 bases, with 15 bases separating them. The CDR3 covers 13 residues.

The chain is built from TRBV6-1 and TRBJ2-4, with TRBD2 as a possible D gene (6 bases). Trimming pared 6 bases from V and 0 bases from J, leaving 15 bases between. The germline CDR1 and CDR2 sequences are MNHNS and SASEGT. CDR3 length: 16 residues. Written as DNA, the CDR3 is TGTGCCAGCAGCCCGGGACTGAGAATAGCCAAAAACATTCAGTACTTC. Translating it yields CASSPGLRIAKNIQYF.

This clonotype was seen a few times. V usage is TRBV12-3 or TRBV12-4 and J usage is TRBJ1-4; 7 nucleotides line up with TRBD1. CDR3 length: 13 residues. V trimming: 6 bases; J trimming: 8 bases; junction bases outside the gene matches: 6. The CDR3 spells CASRRDSQEKLFF. The CDR3 DNA reads TGTGCCAGCAGGCGGGACAGCCAGGAAAAACTGTTTTTT.

This clonotype was seen at least ten times. The chain recombines TRBV28 with TRBJ1-2; D is unclear. The V gene's germline CDR1 is MDHEN and CDR2 SYDVKM. The CDR3 consists of 12 residues. V lost 7 bases and J lost 0, with 6 bases in between. CDR3 DNA: TGTGCCAGCATAGGTTCTAACTATGGCTACACCTTC. It is translated as CASIGSNYGYTF.

In its sample, this clonotype was seen many times. This sequence joins TRBV11-2 and TRBJ2-2; D possibly uses TRBD1 or TRBD2 (5 bases each). The CDR3 has 16 amino acids. Germline V gives CDR1 SGHAT, CDR2 FQNNGV. V gave up 0 bases and J gave up 4 bases, with 12 bases separating them. CDR3 residues: CASSLEGERFTGELFF. The CDR3 coding sequence is TGTGCCAGCAGCTTAGAGGGGGAACGGTTCACCGGGGAGCTGTTTTTT.

This clonotype has only a few counts. This chain joins TRBV9 and TRBJ1-3, with a tentative D call TRBD1 (6 bases). CDR3 length: 14 residues. The germline V gene has CDR1 SGDLS and CDR2 YYNGEE. The ends were cut back, 3 bases at V and 0 bases at J, with 7 bases in the middle. CDR3 DNA: TGTGCCAGCAGCGAGACAGGCTCTGGAAACACCATATATTTT. It yields the protein CASSETGSGNTIYF.

This clonotype was counted only a few times. V is TRBV10-3 and J is TRBJ2-7, with a possible D match to TRBD2 (6 bases). Trimming cost V 6 bases and J 3 bases, with 15 bases left between them. This CDR3 comprises 14 residues. CDR1 and CDR2 (germline): ENHRY, SYGVKD. The CDR3 DNA is TGTGCCATCAGGGAAGCGGGTGGTCTCTACGAGCAGTACTTC. This translates into CAIREAGGLYEQYF.